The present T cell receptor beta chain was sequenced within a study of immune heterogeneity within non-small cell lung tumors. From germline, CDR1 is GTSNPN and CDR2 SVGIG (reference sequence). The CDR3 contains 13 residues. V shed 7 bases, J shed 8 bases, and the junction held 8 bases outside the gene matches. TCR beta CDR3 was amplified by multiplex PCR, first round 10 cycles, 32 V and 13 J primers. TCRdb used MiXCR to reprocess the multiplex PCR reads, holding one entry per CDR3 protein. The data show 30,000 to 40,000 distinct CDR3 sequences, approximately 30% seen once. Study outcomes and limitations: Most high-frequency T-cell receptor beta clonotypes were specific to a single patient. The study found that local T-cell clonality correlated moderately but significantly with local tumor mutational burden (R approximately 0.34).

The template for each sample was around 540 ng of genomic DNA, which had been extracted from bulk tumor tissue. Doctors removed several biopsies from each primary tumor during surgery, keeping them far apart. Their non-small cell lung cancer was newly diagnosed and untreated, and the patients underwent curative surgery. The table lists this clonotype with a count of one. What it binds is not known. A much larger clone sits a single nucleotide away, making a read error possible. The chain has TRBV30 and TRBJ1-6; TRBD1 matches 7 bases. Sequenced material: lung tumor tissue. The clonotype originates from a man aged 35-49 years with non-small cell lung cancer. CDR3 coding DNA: TGTGCCTTGAGAGACAGGGCGGATTCACCCCTCCACTTT. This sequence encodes CALRDRADSPLHF.